The rows below give T cell receptor beta chains drawn from one sample of a study of radiotherapy plus CTLA-4 blockade in lung cancer. Assay used: immunoSEQ multiplex PCR; TCRdb lists only in-frame clones, some missing. Of approximately 40,000 clones listed, 70% to 90% are singletons. The specimen was peripheral blood, collected from a patient treated with radiotherapy plus ipilimumab. The receptors originated from a human donor with non-small cell lung cancer whose response to radiotherapy plus ipilimumab could not be evaluated. CDR3s include the opening cysteine and the closing phenylalanine or tryptophan. Some rows mark clone size as missing; the rest say once, few, many or name a class of expanded clone.

v_call	clone_size	cdr3_length	j_call	cdr3_aa
TRBV2	NA	12	TRBJ1-1	CASSDGSTEAFF
TRBV18	NA	13	TRBJ1-1	CASSETGSTEAFF
TRBV28	NA	15	TRBJ1-5	CASSRTQGFNQPQHF
TRBV5-1	NA	15	TRBJ2-7	CASSSTSGRTYEQYF
TRBV6-4	NA	14	NA	CASSHSLSPYEQYF
TRBV2	NA	14	TRBJ1-5	CASREDRVVQPQHF
TRBV6-5	NA	14	TRBJ1-2	CASSYVQGAYGYTF
TRBV5-1	NA	17	TRBJ2-3	CASSLDPSGLTTDTQYF
TRBV6-1	NA	15	TRBJ2-2	CASSEIALNTGELFF
TRBV28	NA	13	TRBJ1-5	CASNRGRGQPQHF
TRBV7-9	NA	17	TRBJ2-3	CASSASRDRGHTDTQYF
TRBV7-2	once	12	TRBJ2-2	CASSPYSGELFF
TRBV19	NA	15	TRBJ1-5	CATAGGPYSNQPQHF
TRBV6-5	once	14	TRBJ2-5	CASSSLAGLETQYF